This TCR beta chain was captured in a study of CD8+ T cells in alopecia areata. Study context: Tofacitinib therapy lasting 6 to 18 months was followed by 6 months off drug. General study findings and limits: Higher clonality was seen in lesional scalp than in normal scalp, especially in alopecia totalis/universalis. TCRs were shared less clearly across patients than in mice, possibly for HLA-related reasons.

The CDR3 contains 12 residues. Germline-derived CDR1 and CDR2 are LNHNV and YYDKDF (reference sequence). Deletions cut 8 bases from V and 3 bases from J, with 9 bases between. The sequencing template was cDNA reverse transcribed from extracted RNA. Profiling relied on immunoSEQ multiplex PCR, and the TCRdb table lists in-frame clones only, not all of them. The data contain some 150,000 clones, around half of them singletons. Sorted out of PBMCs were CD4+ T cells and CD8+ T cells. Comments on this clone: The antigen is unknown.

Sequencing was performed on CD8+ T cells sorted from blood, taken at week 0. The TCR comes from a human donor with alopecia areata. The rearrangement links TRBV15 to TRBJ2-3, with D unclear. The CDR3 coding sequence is TGTGCCACCTCCGGCCGGACAGATACGCAGTATTTT. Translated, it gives CATSGRTDTQYF.